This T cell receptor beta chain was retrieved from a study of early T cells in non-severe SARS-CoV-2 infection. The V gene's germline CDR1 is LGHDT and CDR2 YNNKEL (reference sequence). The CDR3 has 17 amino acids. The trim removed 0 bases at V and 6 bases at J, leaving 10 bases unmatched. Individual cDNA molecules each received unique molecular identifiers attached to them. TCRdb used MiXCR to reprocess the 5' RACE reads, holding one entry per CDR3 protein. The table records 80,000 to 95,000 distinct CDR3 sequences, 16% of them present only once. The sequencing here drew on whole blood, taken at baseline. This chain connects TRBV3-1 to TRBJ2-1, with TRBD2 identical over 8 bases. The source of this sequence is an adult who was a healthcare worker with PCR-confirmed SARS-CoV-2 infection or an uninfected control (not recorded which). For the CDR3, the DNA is TGTGCCAGCAGCCAAGATCAGGGACTAGGGGGGCGCAATGAGCAGTTCTTC. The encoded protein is CASSQDQGLGGRNEQFF.